This T cell receptor beta chain appears in the sequencing data of a study of early T cells in non-severe SARS-CoV-2 infection. The CDR3 has 13 residues. The V gene end was trimmed by 2 bases and the J gene end by 8 bases; junction bases not matched to a gene: 6. Looked up from germline, CDR1 is GTSNPN and CDR2 is SVGIG (reference sequence). The TCR library protocol attached unique molecular identifiers to the individual cDNA molecules. TCRdb ran MiXCR on the 5' RACE reads and lists one entry per CDR3 protein. The sample yields around 83,000 distinct CDR3 sequences, approximately 12% seen once. This clonotype was counted a few times.

The V call is TRBV30, the J call TRBJ1-1; TRBD1 agrees at 9 bases. The source material was whole blood, sampled at baseline. The clonotype comes from an adult who was a healthcare worker with PCR-confirmed SARS-CoV-2 infection or an uninfected control (not recorded which). The CDR3 spells CAWSRIDRGEAFF. In nucleotides, the CDR3 is TGTGCCTGGAGTCGCATCGACAGGGGGGAAGCTTTCTTT.